The 25 T cell receptor beta chains in this list originate from one sample, sequenced in a study of blood T cell repertoires in COVID-19. The method was immunoSEQ multiplex PCR; TCRdb's version includes in-frame clones alone and lacks a portion of them. The sample gives approximately 240,000 clones, approximately 82% of which show up once; 4.5% to 5% is in the top ten. The sample comprised peripheral blood. These receptors originate from an elderly woman with active or convalescent COVID-19.

The sample holds a few counts of this clone. Here the CDR3 reads CASSIYAGLAGGYEQFF. The CDR3 DNA is TGTGCCAGCAGTATCTACGCGGGACTAGCGGGGGGGTATGAGCAGTTCTTC. The genes are TRBV28 and TRBJ2-1, with TRBD2 identical over 16 bases. The ends lost 5 bases at V and 8 bases at J; junction bases unmatched: 9. From germline, CDR1 is MDHEN and CDR2 SYDVKM. The CDR3 runs to 17 residues.

This clone was counted only a few times. The chain employs TRBV5-6 and TRBJ2-3; D not certain. This CDR3 region has 15 residues. V was clipped by 3 bases and J by 1 base, with 12 bases between them. Germline V gene lookup returns CDR1 SGHDT and CDR2 YYEEEE. CDR3 region: CASSSEDSGTDTQYF. CDR3 bases: TGTGCCAGCAGCTCGGAAGACTCAGGCACAGATACGCAGTATTTT.

V usage is TRBV5-1 and J usage is TRBJ2-3, with 7 bases matching TRBD1. Germline values: CDR1 SGHRS, CDR2 YFSETQ. The CDR3 sequence is 16 residues long. V dropped 3 bases and J dropped 2; count of bases not matched to a gene: 9. This CDR3 reads CASSWGTVGSTDTQYF. The CDR3 nucleotides are TGCGCCAGCAGCTGGGGGACAGTGGGATCCACAGATACGCAGTATTTT.

As regards this clone: A read error may produce the germline difference seen at one junction end. V is TRBV6-4 and J is TRBJ1-5; D is possibly TRBD1 (6 bases). CDR1 is MRHNA, CDR2 SNTAGT, per germline. The CDR3 spans 11 residues. The CDR3 nucleotides are TGTGCCAGCAGAGAGAACGCCAGGGGCTATTTT. Its protein product is CASRENARGYF.

This chain joins TRBV28 and TRBJ1-2; no definite D call. CDR1 and CDR2 (germline): MDHEN, SYDVKM. The CDR3 contains 14 residues. Trimming took 2 bases from V and 4 from J, leaving 11 bases between them. This chain's CDR3 is CASSLGSSSYGYTF. Here the CDR3 DNA reads TGTGCCAGCAGTTTAGGGAGTAGTTCCTATGGCTACACCTTC.

The CDR3 region has the DNA TGTGCCAGCACTTCCGACCGCGGACTCTACAATGAGCAGTTCTTC. Its translation: CASTSDRGLYNEQFF. The rearrangement joins TRBV5-4 to TRBJ2-1; weak D call: TRBD2 (5 bases). The CDR3 length is 15 residues. Looked up from germline, CDR1 is SGHNT and CDR2 is YYREEE (reference sequence). V dropped 6 bases and J dropped 3 bases, with 16 bases sitting between them. The variable domain in full, with the rest retrieved from reference TRBV5-4 and TRBJ2-1, is ETGVTQSPTHLIKTRGQQVTLRCSSQSGHNTVSWYQQALGQGPQFIFQYYREEENGRGNFPPRFSGLQFPNYSSELNVNALELDDSALYLCASTSDRGLYNEQFFGPGTRLTVL.

The genes are TRBV4-2 and TRBJ2-1; 11 bases are a match to TRBD2. The germline V gene has CDR1 LGHNA and CDR2 YNFKEQ. The J segment lost 0 bases and the V segment lost 1 base, leaving 2 bases of the junction unmatched. This CDR3 is built from 17 residues. The CDR3 DNA reads as TGTGCCAGCAGCCAAGGACTAGCGGGACTCTCCTACAATGAGCAGTTCTTC. Amino acid sequence: CASSQGLAGLSYNEQFF.

The rearrangement links TRBV28 to TRBJ1-5; tentative D call: TRBD1 (6 bases). V was cut by 9 bases and J by 5 bases, with 14 bases left in between. Germline CDR1 MDHEN, CDR2 SYDVKM. The CDR3 has 13 residues. CDR3 nucleotides: TGTGCCAGTCGGACAGCAGTAGATCAGCCCCAGCATTTT. Translation gives CASRTAVDQPQHF.

The gene calls are TRBV27 and TRBJ2-7; D gene unclear. The CDR3 extends over 12 amino acids. V was shortened by 6 bases and J by 0 bases, with 6 bases between the two germline ends. The germline gives CDR1 MNHEY, CDR2 SMNVEV (reference sequence). In nucleotides, the CDR3 is TGTGCCAGCAGCCGTAGCTCCTACGAGCAGTACTTC. As protein: CASSRSSYEQYF.

The chain employs TRBV3-1 (or the pseudogene TRBV3-2) and TRBJ1-4; TRBD1 matches at 8 bases. V lost 1 base, J lost 3 bases, and 1 base stayed unmatched. The CDR3 length is 15 residues. CDR1 LGHDT and CDR2 YNNKEL come from the germline V gene (reference sequence). This CDR3 is CASSQAGQANEKLFF. The CDR3 DNA reads TGTGCCAGCAGCCAAGCGGGACAGGCTAATGAAAAACTGTTTTTT.

The chain carries TRBV7-9 and TRBJ1-1, with TRBD1 matching over 11 bases. Trimming cost V 4 bases and J 3 bases; bases outside gene matches: 13. The CDR3 totals 18 residues. Germline V gene sequence: CDR1 SEHNR, CDR2 FQNEAQ (reference sequence). CDR3: CASSSNLRTGGWDTEAFF. In nucleotides, the CDR3 is TGTGCCAGCAGCTCTAACCTCCGGACAGGGGGCTGGGACACTGAAGCTTTCTTT.

As to this clone: At one end, the junction sequence differs from germline, possibly due to a read error. The identical CDR3 is also encoded by other nucleotide sequences in the sample. V gene TRBV12-3 or TRBV12-4 combines with J gene TRBJ1-2, with D hard to call. The CDR3 consists of 11 residues. The CDR3: CASRENYGYTF. The DNA for the CDR3 is TGTGCCAGCCGGGAAAACTATGGCTACACCTTT.

This clone was detected only a few times. CDR3: CATSEGNEQFF. DNA of the CDR3: TGTGCCACATCTGAGGGCAATGAGCAGTTCTTC. V usage is TRBV10-3 and J usage is TRBJ2-1; D might be TRBD2 (5 bases). Trimming shortened V by 10 bases and J by 6 bases, and 10 bases separated the two germline ends. Germline V gives CDR1 ENHRY, CDR2 SYGVKD. The CDR3 loop spans 11 amino acids.

The rearrangement joins TRBV10-3 to TRBJ1-2; D remains unclear. V lost 2 bases and J 8 bases, leaving 24 bases between the germline ends. Looked up from germline, CDR1 is ENHRY and CDR2 is SYGVKD. The CDR3 covers 17 residues. The CDR3 sequence is CAISEVAASVINKGYTF. The CDR3 region has the DNA TGTGCCATCAGTGAGGTCGCGGCAAGCGTCATCAATAAGGGCTACACCTTC.

V gene TRBV7-2 combines with J gene TRBJ2-2; tentatively, D is TRBD1 (6 bases). Germline values: CDR1 SGHTA, CDR2 FQGNSA. The ends were cut back, 7 bases at V and 5 bases at J, with 17 bases in the middle. CDR3 size: 15 residues. The CDR3 sequence: CASTQKGQGTGELFF. The CDR3 DNA sequence: TGTGCCAGCACCCAAAAGGGTCAGGGGACCGGGGAGCTGTTTTTT. Using reference TRBV7-2 and TRBJ2-2 for the parts outside the CDR3, the full variable domain is GAGVSQSPSNKVTEKGKDVELRCDPISGHTALYWYRQSLGQGLEFLIYFQGNSAPDKSGLPSDRFSAERTGGSVSTLTIQRTQQEDSAVYLCASTQKGQGTGELFFGEGSRLTVL.

The chain employs TRBV10-3 and TRBJ2-2, with D uncertain. CDR3 length: 15 amino acids. Trimming removed 6 bases from V and 5 bases from J, with 16 bases in between. Germline lookup yields CDR1 ENHRY and CDR2 SYGVKD. The CDR3 loop reads CAIRADGTTTGELFF. The CDR3 DNA is TGTGCCATCAGGGCTGACGGTACGACAACCGGGGAGCTGTTTTTT.

This clone has a handful of counts. The V gene is TRBV7-2, the J gene TRBJ1-1, with unresolved D. CDR3 size: 15 residues. V was clipped by 1 base and J by 3 bases, with 12 bases between them. Germline-derived CDR1 and CDR2 are SGHTA and FQGNSA. The CDR3 spells CASSLVKVGDTEAFF. CDR3 DNA sequence: TGTGCCAGCAGCTTAGTCAAGGTTGGAGACACTGAAGCTTTCTTT.

The gene calls are TRBV5-5 and TRBJ2-1; D might be TRBD1 (6 bases). This CDR3 has 15 residues. V gave up 0 bases and J gave up 1 base, with 8 bases separating them. Germline V lookup: CDR1 SGHKS, CDR2 YYEKEE (reference sequence). The CDR3 here is CASSLGGGSYNEQFF. CDR3 sequence (DNA): TGTGCCAGCAGCTTGGGAGGGGGTTCCTACAATGAGCAGTTCTTC.

V is TRBV5-1 and J is TRBJ1-1; D unresolved. The CDR3 loop spans 15 amino acids. In germline, CDR1 is SGHRS, CDR2 YFSETQ. V lost 0 bases to trimming and J lost 0 bases, with 9 bases between them. The CDR3 loop reads CASSLEATMNTEAFF. CDR3 nucleotide sequence: TGCGCCAGCAGCTTGGAAGCGACTATGAACACTGAAGCTTTCTTT. Looking up the rest from reference TRBV5-1 and TRBJ1-1 gives the full variable domain: KAGVTQTPRYLIKTRGQQVTLSCSPISGHRSVSWYQQTPGQGLQFLFEYFSETQRNKGNFPGRFSGRQFSNSRSEMNVSTLELGDSALYLCASSLEATMNTEAFFGQGTRLTVV.

This sequence joins TRBV4-2 and TRBJ2-3, with 7 bases lining up with TRBD2. The CDR3 length is 15 residues. The germline V gene has CDR1 LGHNA and CDR2 YNFKEQ. V was pared by 3 bases and J by 2 bases, with 5 bases of the junction left unmatched. The CDR3 DNA sequence: TGTGCCAGCAGCCACGCCCTAGCGGCCACAGATACGCAGTATTTT. This codes for CASSHALAATDTQYF.

This CDR3 reads CSVSGRNEQFF. CDR3 nucleotide sequence: TGCAGCGTTTCAGGGCGCAATGAGCAGTTCTTC. The chain links TRBV29-1 to TRBJ2-1; D possibly corresponds to TRBD1 (5 bases). CDR1 is SQVTM and CDR2 is ANQGSEA in the germline V gene. Trimming shortened V by 5 bases and J by 6 bases, and 8 bases separated the two germline ends. The CDR3 is made up of 11 amino acids.

This chain joins TRBV7-9 and TRBJ1-3; 8 bases fit TRBD1. The CDR3 is 15 amino acids. CDR1 and CDR2 (germline): SEHNR, FQNEAQ (reference sequence). The V segment lost 1 base and the J segment 2 bases; nucleotides outside the gene matches: 1. In DNA, the CDR3 is TGTGCCAGCAGCTTAGAGGGACAGGCTGGAAACACCATATATTTT. Protein: CASSLEGQAGNTIYF.

The count of this clone is one. The rearrangement uses TRBV2 and TRBJ1-5; 9 bases are a match to TRBD1. The J segment lost 5 bases and the V segment lost 6 bases, leaving 5 bases of the junction unmatched. There are 14 residues in the CDR3. The germline gives CDR1 SNHLY, CDR2 FYNNEI. CDR3 protein: CASRRDRVDQPQHF. CDR3 bases: TGTGCCAGCAGAAGGGACAGGGTGGATCAGCCCCAGCATTTT.

The chain has TRBV5-1 and TRBJ1-6; no clear D gene. Trimming removed 3 bases at V and 5 bases at J, with 3 bases between. Germline CDR1 is SGHRS and CDR2 is YFSETQ. The CDR3 sequence is 12 residues long. The DNA for the CDR3 is TGCGCCAGCAGCTCAAATAATTCACCCCTCCACTTT. Translated: CASSSNNSPLHF.

The J gene is TRBJ2-2, the V gene TRBV3-1 (or the pseudogene TRBV3-2), with TRBD1 identical over 7 bases. Germline V gene sequence: CDR1 LGHDT, CDR2 YNNKEL (reference sequence). The trim removed 3 bases at V and 5 bases at J, leaving 3 bases unmatched. The CDR3 length is 14 residues. CDR3 DNA sequence: TGTGCCAGCAGCCAGAACAGGGGTACCGGGGAGCTGTTTTTT. Its protein product is CASSQNRGTGELFF.